The sequence of this T cell receptor beta chain was determined in a study of OX40 agonist ivuxolimab in advanced cancers. The assay was immunoSEQ multiplex PCR, and TCRdb's table has in-frame clones only and misses some. The data contain tens of thousands of clones, roughly 90% of them singletons. The clonotype was recovered from an adult with an advanced solid tumor such as melanoma, head and neck, liver or kidney cancer. Sequencing was performed on CD4+ or CD8+ T cells sorted from blood, taken in a trial of the OX40 agonist ivuxolimab.

The CDR3 is CASSLSGDTGYEQYF. The CDR3 region has the DNA TGTGCCAGCAGCTTAAGCGGGGACACTGGCTACGAGCAGTACTTC. This chain joins TRBV7-6 and TRBJ2-7; the D gene is possibly TRBD2 (7 bases). This CDR3 contains 15 residues. The germline V gene has CDR1 SGHVS and CDR2 FNYEAQ. Trimming left V 2 bases short and J 3 bases short, with 14 bases between.